These 21 T cell receptor beta chains share one sample of origin, sequenced in a study of blood T cell repertoires in COVID-19. The protocol was immunoSEQ multiplex PCR, while the TCRdb copy is restricted to in-frame clones and leaves out a portion. The sample consists of some 80,000 clones, more than 85% of them appearing once. Material: peripheral blood. The receptors originated from an elderly man with active or convalescent COVID-19.

The chain employs TRBV29-1 and TRBJ1-1, with D possibly matching TRBD1 (6 bases). This CDR3 is 11 amino acids long. V was cut by 7 bases and J by 5 bases, with 11 bases left in between. The germline gives CDR1 SQVTM, CDR2 ANQGSEA. The chain's CDR3 is CSASDRTEAFF. CDR3 nucleotide sequence: TGCAGCGCTTCCGACAGGACTGAAGCTTTCTTT. Drawing the rest from reference TRBV29-1 and TRBJ1-1, the complete variable domain is SAVISQKPSRDICQRGTSLTIQCQVDSQVTMMFWYRQQPGQSLTLIATANQGSEATYESGFVIDKFPISRPNLTFSTLTVSNMSPEDSSIYLCSASDRTEAFFGQGTRLTVV.

The V and J genes are TRBV3-1 (or the pseudogene TRBV3-2) and TRBJ2-3; 7 bases line up with TRBD2. CDR3 length: 16 residues. Germline loops: CDR1 LGHDT, CDR2 YNNKEL (reference sequence). Trimming removed 1 base from V and 0 bases from J; junction bases left unmatched: 4. Written as DNA, the CDR3 is TGTGCCAGCAGCCAAGTGGTTAGCGGGAGCACAGATACGCAGTATTTT. Translating it yields CASSQVVSGSTDTQYF.

This clone occurred once. The chain joins TRBV5-1 to TRBJ1-1, with 7 bases matching TRBD1. The CDR3 is 14 amino acids. CDR1 is SGHRS, CDR2 YFSETQ, per germline. V trimming: 4 bases; J trimming: 4 bases; junction bases outside the gene matches: 7. The CDR3 sequence: CASSADRVGTEAFF. Written as DNA, the CDR3 is TGCGCCAGCAGCGCCGACAGGGTCGGCACTGAAGCTTTCTTT. Full variable domain (rest looked up from reference TRBV5-1 and TRBJ1-1): KAGVTQTPRYLIKTRGQQVTLSCSPISGHRSVSWYQQTPGQGLQFLFEYFSETQRNKGNFPGRFSGRQFSNSRSEMNVSTLELGDSALYLCASSADRVGTEAFFGQGTRLTVV.

The V call is TRBV12-3 or TRBV12-4, the J call TRBJ1-1; D call uncertain. The ends were cut back, 4 bases at V and 0 bases at J, with 6 bases in the middle. The CDR3 is 13 residues long. CDR3 sequence: CASSSSVNTEAFF. The CDR3 DNA is TGTGCCAGCAGTTCGAGTGTGAACACTGAAGCTTTCTTT.

The chain couples TRBV10-3 to TRBJ2-1; no firm D call. Trimming left V 10 bases short and J 4 bases short, with 17 bases between. This CDR3 contains 14 residues. From germline, CDR1 is ENHRY and CDR2 SYGVKD. For the CDR3, the DNA is TGTGCCACAGCAGGTGGATATACTTACAATGAGCAGTTCTTC. Translation gives CATAGGYTYNEQFF.

The chain links TRBV7-9 to TRBJ1-4; D unclear. V lost 3 bases and J lost 3, with 20 bases in between. From germline, CDR1 is SEHNR and CDR2 FQNEAQ (reference sequence). The length of the CDR3 is 18 residues. CDR3 nucleotide sequence: TGTGCCAGCAGCTTTGATTTGGGCGCGACCGGGGCTAATGAAAAACTGTTTTTT. Protein product: CASSFDLGATGANEKLFF.

The chain employs TRBV7-7 and TRBJ2-7; the D gene is possibly TRBD2 (5 bases). Germline V gives CDR1 SSHAT, CDR2 FNYEAQ (reference sequence). Trimming pared 4 bases from V and 6 bases from J, leaving 13 bases between. The CDR3 has 13 residues. Here the CDR3 reads CASSYKAVGEQYV. Written as DNA, the CDR3 is TGTGCCAGCAGCTACAAAGCGGTCGGCGAGCAGTACGTC.

V usage is TRBV5-1 and J usage is TRBJ1-6, with 8 bases that match TRBD1. After removal of 4 bases from V and 10 bases from J, the junction contained 7 bases not matched to a gene. This CDR3 comprises 14 residues. CDR1 is SGHRS and CDR2 is YFSETQ in the germline V gene. The CDR3 loop reads CASSNRQGRSPLHF. The CDR3 bases are TGCGCCAGCAGCAATCGACAGGGGAGATCACCCCTCCACTTT.

The chain joins TRBV19 to TRBJ1-5; 11 bases align to TRBD1. The V gene end was trimmed by 7 bases and the J gene end by 3 bases; junction bases not matched to a gene: 14. CDR3 size: 18 residues. Germline loops: CDR1 LNHDA, CDR2 SQIVND (reference sequence). CDR3 bases: TGTGCCAGTACCAAACGGACAGGGGGCGCCGGGGTCAATCAGCCCCAGCATTTT. Translation gives CASTKRTGGAGVNQPQHF.

There are many counts of this clone. The genes are TRBV11-2 and TRBJ1-1, with D possibly being TRBD1 (6 bases). Germline CDR1 is SGHAT and CDR2 is FQNNGV. The CDR3 contains 15 residues. Between the trimmed V and J ends, which lost 1 base and 1 base, there was a span of 10 bases. CDR3 sequence: CASSLAGGRNTEAFF. CDR3 nucleotide sequence: TGTGCCAGCAGCTTAGCGGGGGGGCGGAACACTGAAGCTTTCTTT.

V is TRBV7-2 and J is TRBJ2-6; TRBD2 agrees at 8 bases. The CDR3 consists of 16 residues. From germline, CDR1 is SGHTA and CDR2 FQGNSA. The J segment lost 0 bases and the V segment lost 3 bases, leaving 1 base of the junction unmatched. The CDR3 sequence is CASSFSGNSGANVLTF. Written as DNA, the CDR3 is TGTGCCAGCAGCTTTAGCGGGAACTCTGGGGCCAACGTCCTGACTTTC.

This chain links TRBV19 with TRBJ2-1, with 7 positions matching TRBD1. The CDR3 length is 16 residues. Germline V gives CDR1 LNHDA, CDR2 SQIVND (reference sequence). The J segment lost 0 bases and the V segment lost 4 bases, leaving 6 bases of the junction unmatched. Written as DNA, the CDR3 is TGTGCCAGTAGTACTAGGGCAGGGGGCTCCTACAATGAGCAGTTCTTC. This codes for CASSTRAGGSYNEQFF.

The genes are TRBV6-5 and TRBJ1-6, with a tentative D call TRBD1 (5 bases). This CDR3 region has 15 residues. CDR1 and CDR2 from the germline V gene are MNHEY and SVGAGI. V was cut by 7 bases and J by 1 base, with 11 bases left in between. The CDR3 DNA reads as TGTGCCAGCACCCCACAGGTGTCCTATAATTCACCCCTCCACTTT. The encoded protein is CASTPQVSYNSPLHF.

This sequence joins TRBV7-2 and TRBJ2-1; TRBD2 aligns across 12 bases. V shed 8 bases and J 4 bases; nucleotides not matched to a gene: 3. Per the germline V gene, CDR1 is SGHTA and CDR2 is FQGNSA. The CDR3 loop spans 14 amino acids. CDR3 amino acids: CASGLAGRYNEQFF. For the CDR3, the DNA is TGTGCCAGCGGACTAGCGGGAAGATACAATGAGCAGTTCTTC.

The rearrangement joins TRBV6-4 to TRBJ1-6; D gene ambiguous. CDR1 MRHNA and CDR2 SNTAGT come from the germline V gene. Deletions cut 8 bases from V and 5 bases from J, with 10 bases between. CDR3 length equals 13 residues. CDR3 sequence reads: CASFWQNNSPLHF. CDR3 DNA sequence: TGTGCCAGCTTTTGGCAAAATAATTCACCCCTCCACTTT.

The chain has TRBV13 and TRBJ2-3, with D unclear. The germline V gene has CDR1 PRHDT and CDR2 FYEKMQ (reference sequence). This CDR3 is built from 14 residues. V was clipped by 0 bases and J by 5 bases, with 9 bases between them. The CDR3 nucleotides read TGTGCCAGCAGCTTAGGGGTTCGAGGAGATACGCAGTATTTT. The encoded protein is CASSLGVRGDTQYF. Together with reference TRBV13 and TRBJ2-3, the CDR3 gives the full variable domain: AAGVIQSPRHLIKEKRETATLKCYPIPRHDTVYWYQQGPGQDPQFLISFYEKMQSDKGSIPDRFSAQQFSDYHSELNMSSLELGDSALYFCASSLGVRGDTQYFGPGTRLTVL.

The J gene is TRBJ2-7, the V gene TRBV28, with 9 bases matching TRBD2. There are 13 residues in the CDR3. V was clipped by 5 bases and J by 2 bases; unmatched bases: 1. Germline V gene lookup returns CDR1 MDHEN and CDR2 SYDVKM. The CDR3 nucleotides are TGTGCCAGCAGTAGCGGGGGGACCTACGAGCAGTACGTC. Amino acids: CASSSGGTYEQYV.

This clone was seen a handful of times. This chain joins TRBV19 and TRBJ1-5, with a weak D call TRBD1 (5 bases). CDR1 is LNHDA and CDR2 is SQIVND in the germline V gene (reference sequence). Trimming removed 1 base at V and 5 bases at J, with 9 bases between. The CDR3 consists of 14 residues. In DNA, the CDR3 is TGTGCCAGTAGTATAGGGGGCTGGGATCAGCCCCAGCATTTT. Amino acid sequence: CASSIGGWDQPQHF.

The rearrangement uses TRBV4-1 and TRBJ2-3; 10 bases line up with TRBD2. Per the germline V gene, CDR1 is MGHRA and CDR2 is YSYEKL. The J segment lost 0 bases and the V segment lost 0 bases, leaving 6 bases of the junction unmatched. CDR3 size: 18 residues. The CDR3 nucleotides are TGCGCCAGCAGCCAAGAACCAGCGGGAGGGCTAAGCACAGATACGCAGTATTTT. Translation gives CASSQEPAGGLSTDTQYF.

The V and J genes are TRBV28 and TRBJ1-5; a weak D match, TRBD1 (6 bases). The CDR3 runs to 13 residues. Germline V lookup: CDR1 MDHEN, CDR2 SYDVKM. CDR3 DNA sequence: TGTGCGTCAACAGGGAGACCGGGATTGGCCCAGCATTTT. It yields the protein CASTGRPGLAQHF.

This sequence joins TRBV19 and TRBJ2-6; D is unresolved. Between the trimmed V and J ends, which lost 3 bases and 0 bases, there was a span of 6 bases. From germline, CDR1 is LNHDA and CDR2 SQIVND (reference sequence). The CDR3 has 15 amino acids. The CDR3 spells CASSILSSGANVLTF. In DNA, the CDR3 is TGTGCCAGTAGTATTCTAAGCTCTGGGGCCAACGTCCTGACTTTC.